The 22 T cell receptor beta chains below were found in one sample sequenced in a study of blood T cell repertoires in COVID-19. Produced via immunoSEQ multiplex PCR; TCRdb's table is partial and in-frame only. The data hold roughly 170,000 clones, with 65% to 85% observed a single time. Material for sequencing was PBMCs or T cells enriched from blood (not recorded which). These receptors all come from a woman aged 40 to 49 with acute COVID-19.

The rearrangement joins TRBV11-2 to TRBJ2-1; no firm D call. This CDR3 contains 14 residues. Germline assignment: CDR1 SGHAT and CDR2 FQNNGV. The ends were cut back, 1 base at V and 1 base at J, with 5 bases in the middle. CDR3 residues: CASSLVLSYNEQFF. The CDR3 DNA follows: TGTGCCAGCAGCTTAGTCCTGTCCTACAATGAGCAGTTCTTC.

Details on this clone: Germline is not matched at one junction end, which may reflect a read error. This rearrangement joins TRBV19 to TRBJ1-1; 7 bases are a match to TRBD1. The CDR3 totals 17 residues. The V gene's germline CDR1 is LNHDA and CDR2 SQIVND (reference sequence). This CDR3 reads CASSPHSTGARNTETFF. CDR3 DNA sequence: TGTGCCAGTAGTCCGCACTCAACAGGGGCACGAAACACTGAAACTTTCTTT. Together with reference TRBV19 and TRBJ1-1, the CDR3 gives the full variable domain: DGGITQSPKYLFRKEGQNVTLSCEQNLNHDAMYWYRQDPGQGLRLIYYSQIVNDFQKGDIAEGYSVSREKKESFPLTVTSAQKNPTAFYLCASSPHSTGARNTETFFGQGTRLTVV.

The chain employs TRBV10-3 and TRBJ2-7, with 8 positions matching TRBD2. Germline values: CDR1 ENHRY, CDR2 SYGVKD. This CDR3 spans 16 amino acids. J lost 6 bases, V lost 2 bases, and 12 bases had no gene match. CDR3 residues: CAISEGFAGGFFEQYV. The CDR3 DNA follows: TGTGCCATCAGTGAGGGTTTTGCGGGAGGATTCTTCGAGCAGTACGTC.

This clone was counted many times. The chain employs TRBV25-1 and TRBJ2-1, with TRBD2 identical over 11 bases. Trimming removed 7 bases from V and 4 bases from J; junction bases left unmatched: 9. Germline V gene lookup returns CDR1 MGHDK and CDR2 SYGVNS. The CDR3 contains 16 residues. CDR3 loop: CASTRTSGSRYNEQFF. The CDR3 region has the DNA TGTGCCAGCACCCGTACTAGCGGGAGCCGATACAATGAGCAGTTCTTC.

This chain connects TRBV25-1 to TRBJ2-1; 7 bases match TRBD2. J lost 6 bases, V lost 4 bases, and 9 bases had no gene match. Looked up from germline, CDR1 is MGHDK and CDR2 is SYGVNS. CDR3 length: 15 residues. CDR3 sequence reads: CASSAIGLGFNEQFF. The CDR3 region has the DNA TGTGCCAGCAGTGCGATCGGACTAGGTTTCAATGAGCAGTTCTTC.

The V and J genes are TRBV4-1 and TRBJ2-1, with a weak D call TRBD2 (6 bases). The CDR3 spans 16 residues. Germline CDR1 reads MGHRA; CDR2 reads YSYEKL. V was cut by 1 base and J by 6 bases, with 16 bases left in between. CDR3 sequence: CASSQGGGLYGNEQFF. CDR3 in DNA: TGCGCCAGCAGCCAAGGGGGAGGACTGTACGGCAATGAGCAGTTCTTC.

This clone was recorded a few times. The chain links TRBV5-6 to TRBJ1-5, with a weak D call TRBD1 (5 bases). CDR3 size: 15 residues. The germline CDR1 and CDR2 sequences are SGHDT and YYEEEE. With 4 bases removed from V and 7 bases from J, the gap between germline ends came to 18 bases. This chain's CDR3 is CASSQFLTARQPQHF. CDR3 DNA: TGTGCCAGCAGCCAATTCCTGACAGCGAGACAGCCCCAGCATTTT.

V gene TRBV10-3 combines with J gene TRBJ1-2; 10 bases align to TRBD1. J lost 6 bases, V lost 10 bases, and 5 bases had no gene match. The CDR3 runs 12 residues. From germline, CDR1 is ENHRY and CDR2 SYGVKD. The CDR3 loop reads CATGQGRDGYTF. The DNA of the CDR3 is TGTGCCACGGGACAGGGGAGGGATGGCTACACCTTC.

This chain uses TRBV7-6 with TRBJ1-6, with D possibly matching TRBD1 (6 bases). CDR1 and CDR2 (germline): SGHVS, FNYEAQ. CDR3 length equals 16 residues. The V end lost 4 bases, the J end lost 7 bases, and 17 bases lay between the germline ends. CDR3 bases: TGTGCCAGCAGCTCCCACGGGGGCGGGGGGAATTCACCCCTCCACTTT. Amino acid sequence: CASSSHGGGGNSPLHF.

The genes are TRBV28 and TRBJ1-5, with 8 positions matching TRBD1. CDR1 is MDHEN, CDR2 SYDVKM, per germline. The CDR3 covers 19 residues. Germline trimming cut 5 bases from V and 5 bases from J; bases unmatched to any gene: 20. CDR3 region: CASSPLPDGAGGIYQPQHF. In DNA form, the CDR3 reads TGTGCCAGCAGTCCTTTGCCTGATGGGGCAGGGGGCATCTATCAGCCCCAGCATTTT.

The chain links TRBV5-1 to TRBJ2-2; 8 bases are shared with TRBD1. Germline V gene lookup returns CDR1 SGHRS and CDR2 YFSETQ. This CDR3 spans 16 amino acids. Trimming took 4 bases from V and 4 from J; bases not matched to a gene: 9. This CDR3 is CASSREGGTGTGELFF. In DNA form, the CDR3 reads TGCGCCAGCAGCCGGGAAGGGGGGACAGGCACCGGGGAGCTGTTTTTT.

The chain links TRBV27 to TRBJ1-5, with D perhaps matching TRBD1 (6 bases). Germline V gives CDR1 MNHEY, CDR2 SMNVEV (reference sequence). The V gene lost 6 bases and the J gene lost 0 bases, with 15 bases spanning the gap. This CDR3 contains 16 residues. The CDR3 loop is CASSPRGAISNQPQHF. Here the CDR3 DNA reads TGTGCCAGCAGCCCCCGGGGGGCTATTAGCAATCAGCCCCAGCATTTT.

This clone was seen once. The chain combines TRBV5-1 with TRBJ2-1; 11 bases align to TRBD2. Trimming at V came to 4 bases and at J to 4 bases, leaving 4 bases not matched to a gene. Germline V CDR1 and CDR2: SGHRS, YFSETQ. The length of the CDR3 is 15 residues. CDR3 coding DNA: TGCGCCAGCAGCCGGACTAGCGGGCAATACAATGAGCAGTTCTTC. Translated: CASSRTSGQYNEQFF. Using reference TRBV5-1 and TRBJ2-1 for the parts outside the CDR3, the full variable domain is KAGVTQTPRYLIKTRGQQVTLSCSPISGHRSVSWYQQTPGQGLQFLFEYFSETQRNKGNFPGRFSGRQFSNSRSEMNVSTLELGDSALYLCASSRTSGQYNEQFFGPGTRLTVL.

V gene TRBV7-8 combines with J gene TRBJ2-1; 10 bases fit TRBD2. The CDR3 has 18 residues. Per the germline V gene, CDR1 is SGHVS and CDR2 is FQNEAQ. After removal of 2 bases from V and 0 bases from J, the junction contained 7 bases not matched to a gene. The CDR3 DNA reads TGTGCCAGCAGCTTACTAGCGGGAGATTGGAGCTCCTACAATGAGCAGTTCTTC. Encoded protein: CASSLLAGDWSSYNEQFF.

CDR3 region: CASSINYPGQKRTEAFF. The CDR3, as DNA: TGTGCCAGTAGTATCAATTATCCGGGACAGAAGCGGACTGAAGCTTTCTTT. The chain joins TRBV19 to TRBJ1-1; 7 bases fit TRBD1. CDR1 is LNHDA, CDR2 SQIVND, per germline (reference sequence). This CDR3 is 17 amino acids long. Germline trimming cut 3 bases from V and 5 bases from J; bases unmatched to any gene: 15.

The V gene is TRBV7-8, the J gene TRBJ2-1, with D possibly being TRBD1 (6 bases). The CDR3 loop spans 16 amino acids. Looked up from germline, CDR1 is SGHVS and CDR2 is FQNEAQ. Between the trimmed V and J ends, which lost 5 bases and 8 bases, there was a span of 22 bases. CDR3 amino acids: CASSRRTPTQGHEQFF. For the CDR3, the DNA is TGTGCCAGCAGCCGGAGGACGCCGACTCAGGGGCATGAGCAGTTCTTC.

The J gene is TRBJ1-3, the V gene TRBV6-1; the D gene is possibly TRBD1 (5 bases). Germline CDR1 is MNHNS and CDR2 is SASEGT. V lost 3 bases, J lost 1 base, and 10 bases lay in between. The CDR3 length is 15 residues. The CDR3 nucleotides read TGTGCCAGCAGTGACCAGGGTGTGTCTGGAAACACCATATATTTT. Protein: CASSDQGVSGNTIYF.

The CDR3 nucleotides read TGTGCCAGCAGTTTAGGTCCTCCCGGGGGAGACTATGGCTACACCTTC. It codes for CASSLGPPGGDYGYTF. This chain joins TRBV28 and TRBJ1-2; possible D gene TRBD1, 5 bases. V was cut by 2 bases and J by 3 bases, with 16 bases left in between. The V gene's germline CDR1 is MDHEN and CDR2 SYDVKM. This CDR3 comprises 16 residues.

CDR3 loop: CAWSMGAGDEQFF. In DNA form, the CDR3 reads TGTGCCTGGAGCATGGGGGCCGGGGATGAGCAGTTCTTC. The rearrangement uses TRBV30 and TRBJ2-1; the D gene is possibly TRBD1 (6 bases). The CDR3 runs to 13 residues. V shed 3 bases and J shed 8 bases, with 14 bases lying between them. Germline values: CDR1 GTSNPN, CDR2 SVGIG (reference sequence).

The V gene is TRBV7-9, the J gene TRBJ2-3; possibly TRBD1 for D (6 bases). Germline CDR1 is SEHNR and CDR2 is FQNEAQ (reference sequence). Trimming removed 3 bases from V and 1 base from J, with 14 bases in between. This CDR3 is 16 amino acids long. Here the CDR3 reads CASSFSPNRGTDTQYF. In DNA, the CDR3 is TGTGCCAGCAGCTTTTCCCCAAACAGGGGCACAGATACGCAGTATTTT.

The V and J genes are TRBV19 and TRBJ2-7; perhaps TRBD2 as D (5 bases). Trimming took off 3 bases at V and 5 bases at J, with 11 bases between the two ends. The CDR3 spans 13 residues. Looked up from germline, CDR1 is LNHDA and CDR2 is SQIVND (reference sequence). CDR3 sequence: CASSIGKSHEQYV. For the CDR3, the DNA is TGTGCCAGTAGTATCGGGAAATCTCACGAGCAGTACGTC.

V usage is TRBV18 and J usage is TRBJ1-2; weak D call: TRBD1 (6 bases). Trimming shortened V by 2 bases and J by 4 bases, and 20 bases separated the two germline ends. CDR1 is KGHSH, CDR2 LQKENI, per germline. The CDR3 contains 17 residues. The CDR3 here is CASSPLGQGQRGYGYTF. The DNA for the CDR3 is TGTGCCAGCTCACCATTGGGCCAAGGACAGCGGGGCTATGGCTACACCTTC.